This TCR beta chain was sequenced in a study of T cell responses to AZD1222 COVID-19 vaccine. The protocol was immunoSEQ multiplex PCR, while the TCRdb copy is restricted to in-frame clones and leaves out a portion. The table lists about 140,000 clones, 88% of them singletons. This clonotype was sampled from an adult who received the MenACWY meningococcal vaccine as a control. Sequencing used peripheral blood, obtained 28 days after the second dose of the MenACWY control vaccine.

CDR3 loop: CASSIRQGDPYNSPLHF. For the CDR3, the DNA is TGTGCCAGCAGCATAAGACAGGGGGACCCTTATAATTCACCCCTCCACTTT. J is TRBJ1-6 and V is TRBV5-6, with 9 nucleotides matching TRBD1. Trimming removed 4 bases from V and 4 bases from J; junction bases left unmatched: 9. In germline, CDR1 is SGHDT, CDR2 YYEEEE. The length of the CDR3 is 17 residues.